This T cell receptor beta chain appears in the sequencing data of a study of a mutant IDH1 vaccine in newly diagnosed glioma. On the study more broadly: Patients were given eight vaccinations, scheduled in weeks 1, 3, 5, 7, 11, 15, 19 and 23. Vaccinations were initiated 4-6 weeks following radiotherapy alone, or were given together with temozolomide cycles. Radiotherapy, temozolomide, or both had been given previously, and both were given to most. Study-level results: Patients showed vaccine-induced immune responses at a rate of under 95%.

In its sample, this clone was seen once. As yet, its antigen is unknown. Assay: immunoSEQ multiplex PCR; the TCRdb copy retains only in-frame clones and omits some. This table holds around 41,000 clones, 84% found once. The time point is: week 11, during vaccination. Every vaccination contained 300 ug of the mutant IDH1 20-mer peptide and was paired with topical imiquimod. Germline V gene sequence: CDR1 SGDLS, CDR2 YYNGEE. The ends lost 4 bases at V and 9 bases at J; junction bases unmatched: 9. The CDR3 contains 15 residues. The receptor was derived from a man aged 35 to 55 with glioma. This sample comprised PBMCs, obtained from a glioma patient whose treatment included an IDH1 peptide vaccine. The genes are TRBV9 and TRBJ2-1; 11 nucleotides match TRBD2. Here the CDR3 DNA reads TGTGCCAGCAGCATCGAACTAGCGGGAGCTGGTGAGCAGTTCTTC. Translating gives CASSIELAGAGEQFF.